The rows below give T cell receptor beta chains drawn from one sample of a study of blood T cell repertoires in COVID-19. TCRdb's copy holds only in-frame clones and misses some; the assay was immunoSEQ multiplex PCR. The table records fewer than 200,000 clones, 84% of them present only once. The sequencing sample was made of PBMCs or T cells enriched from blood (not recorded which). These TCRs come from a man aged 45-65 years who had recovered from COVID-19. Each CDR3 is given with its conserved first and last residue. D genes are given only for firm matches. Not all rows give a size; the values are once, few, many and, for expanded clones, a class.

CDR3 DNA: TGTGCCAGCTCACCATCAGACCTGGGCACTGGAAACACCATATATTTT
CDR3 protein: CASSPSDLGTGNTIYF
clone size: once
D gene: -
CDR3 length: 16
J gene: TRBJ1-3
V gene: TRBV18

CDR3 DNA: TGTGCCAGCAGCTTGGACGGCGGGGGCACTAGCACAGATACGCAGTATTTT
CDR3 protein: CASSLDGGGTSTDTQYF
clone size: -
D gene: -
CDR3 length: 17
J gene: TRBJ2-3
V gene: TRBV5-4

CDR3 DNA: TGCGCCAGCAGCTTGAGGGCTAGCGGGGGCATCTCCTACAATGAGCAGTTCTTC
CDR3 protein: CASSLRASGGISYNEQFF
clone size: -
D gene: TRBD2
CDR3 length: 18
J gene: TRBJ2-1
V gene: TRBV5-1

CDR3 DNA: TGTGCCAGCAGTGAAGCTAGGGACAGGCTTAGCTCCTACGAGCAGTACTTC
CDR3 protein: CASSEARDRLSSYEQYF
clone size: -
D gene: TRBD1
CDR3 length: 17
J gene: TRBJ2-7
V gene: TRBV6-1

CDR3 DNA: TGTGCCAGCAGCCAAACCAGCGGGGGGGCATCCTACGAGCAGTACTTC
CDR3 protein: CASSQTSGGASYEQYF
clone size: -
D gene: TRBD2
CDR3 length: 16
J gene: TRBJ2-7
V gene: TRBV4-2

CDR3 DNA: TGCGCCAGCAGTGTGGAGGGAAGATCAACTGAAGCTTTCTTT
CDR3 protein: CASSVEGRSTEAFF
clone size: once
D gene: -
CDR3 length: 14
J gene: TRBJ1-1
V gene: TRBV10-1

CDR3 DNA: TGTGCCAGCAGCCCCCGACTAAACAGTGAGCAGTTCTTC
CDR3 protein: CASSPRLNSEQFF
clone size: -
D gene: -
CDR3 length: 13
J gene: TRBJ2-1
V gene: TRBV7-3

CDR3 DNA: TGTGCCAGCAGTGCCTCGACTAGCGGGCGGGAGACCCAGTACTTC
CDR3 protein: CASSASTSGRETQYF
clone size: -
D gene: TRBD2
CDR3 length: 15
J gene: TRBJ2-5
V gene: TRBV2

CDR3 DNA: TGTGCCAGCTCACCACCGCCAGGGTTCACTGAAGCTTTCTTT
CDR3 protein: CASSPPPGFTEAFF
clone size: once
D gene: -
CDR3 length: 14
J gene: TRBJ1-1
V gene: TRBV18

CDR3 DNA: TGCGCCAGCAGCCAACCTAACAGGGCGAACACCGGGGAGCTGTTTTTT
CDR3 protein: CASSQPNRANTGELFF
clone size: -
D gene: -
CDR3 length: 16
J gene: TRBJ2-2
V gene: TRBV4-1

CDR3 DNA: TGTGCCAGCAGCCAAGGACAGCCCTCAGCCTACGAGCAGTACTTC
CDR3 protein: CASSQGQPSAYEQYF
clone size: once
D gene: -
CDR3 length: 15
J gene: TRBJ2-7
V gene: TRBV3-1/TRBV3-2

CDR3 DNA: TGTGCCAGCAGCTTTCCCGACCGCAGACAGGGTCCCTCCTACGAGCAGTACTTC
CDR3 protein: CASSFPDRRQGPSYEQYF
clone size: -
D gene: TRBD1
CDR3 length: 18
J gene: TRBJ2-7
V gene: TRBV7-9

CDR3 DNA: TGTGCCAGCAGTTTAAGGGCAGGGTCTAGTAGCAATCAGCCCCAGCATTTT
CDR3 protein: CASSLRAGSSSNQPQHF
clone size: -
D gene: -
CDR3 length: 17
J gene: TRBJ1-5
V gene: TRBV27

CDR3 DNA: TGTGCCAGCAGTCCCGAGGGCTTTTCTAACTATGGCTACACCTTC
CDR3 protein: CASSPEGFSNYGYTF
clone size: -
D gene: -
CDR3 length: 15
J gene: TRBJ1-2
V gene: TRBV6-5

CDR3 DNA: TGCGCCAGCAGCTTGGTCCCACAGGGTAACTATGGCTACACCTTC
CDR3 protein: CASSLVPQGNYGYTF
clone size: -
D gene: -
CDR3 length: 15
J gene: TRBJ1-2
V gene: TRBV5-1

CDR3 DNA: TGTGCCAGCAGCTTGAGGTCAGGGTTAAATGGCTACACCTTC
CDR3 protein: CASSLRSGLNGYTF
clone size: -
D gene: -
CDR3 length: 14
J gene: TRBJ1-2
V gene: TRBV5-4

CDR3 DNA: TGTGCCAGCAGCCCTCGGGTCGCGGCCAGGGGCCAAGAGACCCAGTACTTC
CDR3 protein: CASSPRVAARGQETQYF
clone size: -
D gene: -
CDR3 length: 17
J gene: TRBJ2-5
V gene: TRBV6-2/TRBV6-3

CDR3 DNA: TGCAGCGTTGAAACAGGGTCCCAAGAGACCCAGTACTTC
CDR3 protein: CSVETGSQETQYF
clone size: -
D gene: -
CDR3 length: 13
J gene: TRBJ2-5
V gene: TRBV29-1

CDR3 DNA: TGCGCCAGCAGAACAGGGGGCGGCACTAATGAAAAACTGTTTTTT
CDR3 protein: CASRTGGGTNEKLFF
clone size: many
D gene: TRBD1
CDR3 length: 15
J gene: TRBJ1-4
V gene: TRBV5-1

CDR3 DNA: TGTGCCAGCGGGGGGGACAGGTACGAAGAGACCCAGTACTTC
CDR3 protein: CASGGDRYEETQYF
clone size: -
D gene: -
CDR3 length: 14
J gene: TRBJ2-5
V gene: TRBV11-2

CDR3 DNA: TGCGCCAGCAGCGGAGGCGATGGCTACACCTTC
CDR3 protein: CASSGGDGYTF
clone size: -
D gene: -
CDR3 length: 11
J gene: TRBJ1-2
V gene: TRBV5-1

CDR3 DNA: TGTGCCTCGACAGGAATCGGGTATGGCTACACCTTC
CDR3 protein: CASTGIGYGYTF
clone size: -
D gene: -
CDR3 length: 12
J gene: TRBJ1-2
V gene: TRBV30

CDR3 DNA: TGTGCCAGCAGGGAGACAGGGGGCCCTGGAAACACCATATATTTT
CDR3 protein: CASRETGGPGNTIYF
clone size: -
D gene: TRBD1
CDR3 length: 15
J gene: TRBJ1-3
V gene: TRBV4-2

CDR3 DNA: TGCGCCAGCAGCTTGAGTTTACAGGTCGGCACCGGGGAGCTGTTTTTT
CDR3 protein: CASSLSLQVGTGELFF
clone size: -
D gene: -
CDR3 length: 16
J gene: TRBJ2-2
V gene: TRBV5-1

CDR3 DNA: TGTGCCAGCAGTGAATGGGGACTAGCTAACGAGCAGTACTTC
CDR3 protein: CASSEWGLANEQYF
clone size: few
D gene: TRBD2
CDR3 length: 14
J gene: TRBJ2-7
V gene: TRBV6-1

CDR3 DNA: TGTGCCAGCAGCCAAGGCAGGGGAAGCTCACCCCTCCACTTT
CDR3 protein: CASSQGRGSSPLHF
clone size: -
D gene: -
CDR3 length: 14
J gene: TRBJ1-6
V gene: TRBV3-1/TRBV3-2

CDR3 DNA: TGTGCCAGCAGAGCGCTGGGGGCAGACTATGGCTACACCTTC
CDR3 protein: CASRALGADYGYTF
clone size: -
D gene: -
CDR3 length: 14
J gene: TRBJ1-2
V gene: TRBV2

CDR3 DNA: TGTGCCAGCAGCTTGGTCGGACAAGGAAATGAAAAACTGTTTTTT
CDR3 protein: CASSLVGQGNEKLFF
clone size: -
D gene: -
CDR3 length: 15
J gene: TRBJ1-4
V gene: TRBV5-6

CDR3 DNA: TGTGCCAGCAGCTCGTATACAGGGGGGAGTGAAGCTTTCTTT
CDR3 protein: CASSSYTGGSEAFF
clone size: -
D gene: TRBD1
CDR3 length: 14
J gene: TRBJ1-1
V gene: TRBV11-2

CDR3 DNA: TGTGCCAGCAGTTCCCCGGGACAGGGGGGGTACGAGCAGTACTTC
CDR3 protein: CASSSPGQGGYEQYF
clone size: -
D gene: TRBD1
CDR3 length: 15
J gene: TRBJ2-7
V gene: TRBV6-6

CDR3 DNA: TGTGCCAGCAGGGAGGACAGGGCCTACTATGGCTACACCTTC
CDR3 protein: CASREDRAYYGYTF
clone size: -
D gene: TRBD1
CDR3 length: 14
J gene: TRBJ1-2
V gene: TRBV28